The next 21 T cell receptor beta chains were all read from a single sample in a study of blood T cell repertoires in COVID-19. The repertoire was sequenced with immunoSEQ multiplex PCR; TCRdb's copy has only in-frame clones and lacks some. The profile shows 120,000 to 150,000 clones, less than 90% of them singletons. Sequencing used PBMCs or T cells enriched from blood (not recorded which). These receptors came from a woman between 45 and 60 years old who had been exposed to COVID-19.

This clone was seen a few times. Other DNA sequences in the same sample also yield this CDR3. The chain combines TRBV7-9 with TRBJ1-3; maybe TRBD1 (5 bases). Germline values: CDR1 SEHNR, CDR2 FQNEAQ (reference sequence). Between the trimmed V and J ends, which lost 4 bases and 1 base, there was a span of 8 bases. This CDR3 is 14 amino acids long. CDR3 DNA: TGTGCCAGCAGCTCCGGGGGGTCTGGAAACACCATATATTTT. It specifies CASSSGGSGNTIYF.

The V and J genes are TRBV12-3 or TRBV12-4 and TRBJ1-5, with 7 bases aligning to TRBD1. J was trimmed by 6 bases and V by 6 bases; bases with no gene match: 5. CDR3 length: 13 amino acids. The CDR3 protein is CASSPQGIQPQHF. CDR3 nucleotides: TGTGCCAGCAGCCCACAGGGGATTCAGCCCCAGCATTTT.

The chain has TRBV19 and TRBJ2-3; 7 nucleotides match TRBD2. This CDR3 is built from 14 residues. Trimming removed 7 bases from V and 5 bases from J; junction bases left unmatched: 9. Germline CDR1 is LNHDA and CDR2 is SQIVND (reference sequence). CDR3 in DNA: TGTGCCAGTACCCCAGGCGGGAGTGTAGATACGCAGTATTTT. It codes for CASTPGGSVDTQYF. The entire variable domain, with the rest obtained from reference TRBV19 and TRBJ2-3, is as follows: DGGITQSPKYLFRKEGQNVTLSCEQNLNHDAMYWYRQDPGQGLRLIYYSQIVNDFQKGDIAEGYSVSREKKESFPLTVTSAQKNPTAFYLCASTPGGSVDTQYFGPGTRLTVL.

The chain recombines TRBV7-8 with TRBJ2-7; unclear D gene. The V end was cut by 5 bases, the J end by 7 bases, with 12 bases between. The CDR3 length is 12 residues. CDR1 and CDR2 from the germline V gene are SGHVS and FQNEAQ. CDR3: CASSPGFEEQYF. In nucleotides, the CDR3 is TGTGCCAGCAGCCCGGGTTTCGAGGAGCAGTACTTC.

The V gene is TRBV4-3, the J gene TRBJ2-7; the D gene is possibly TRBD2 (6 bases). CDR1 is LGHNA, CDR2 YSLEER, per germline. The CDR3 covers 16 residues. V shed 1 base and J shed 3 bases, with 16 bases lying between them. The CDR3 spells CASSQAGTGGDYEQYF. DNA for the CDR3: TGCGCCAGCAGCCAAGCCGGGACTGGGGGTGACTACGAGCAGTACTTC.

This clone turned up a few times. This rearrangement joins TRBV6-2 or TRBV6-3 to TRBJ2-7; D is unresolved. The V gene's germline CDR1 is MNHEY and CDR2 SVGEGT. This CDR3 comprises 13 residues. V was cut by 5 bases and J by 1 base, with 9 bases left in between. CDR3 loop: CASSLGRSYEQYF. The DNA of the CDR3 is TGTGCCAGCAGTCTGGGCAGATCCTACGAGCAGTACTTC.

This chain links TRBV29-1 with TRBJ1-1; 7 bases are a match to TRBD1. V trimming: 4 bases; J trimming: 1 base; junction bases outside the gene matches: 9. Germline-derived CDR1 and CDR2 are SQVTM and ANQGSEA. The CDR3 sequence is 15 residues long. The DNA of the CDR3 is TGCAGCGTTGCAGGGGGTGGTTACTCGAACACTGAAGCTTTCTTT. Translating gives CSVAGGGYSNTEAFF.

This clone is termed medium-sized (0.01 to 0.1%). This chain joins TRBV5-1 and TRBJ1-5, with D tentatively TRBD1 (5 bases). Germline CDR1 SGHRS, CDR2 YFSETQ. V gave up 2 bases and J gave up 2 bases, with 5 bases separating them. This CDR3 is 13 amino acids long. The DNA for the CDR3 is TGCGCCAGCAGCTTACAGGGCAATCAGCCCCAGCATTTT. Protein sequence: CASSLQGNQPQHF.

The chain links TRBV3-1 (or the pseudogene TRBV3-2) to TRBJ2-3, with 7 bases fitting TRBD1. CDR1 is LGHDT and CDR2 is YNNKEL in the germline V gene (reference sequence). The CDR3 is 18 residues long. With V trimmed by 0 bases and J by 3 bases, 12 bases remained unmatched. CDR3 coding DNA: TGTGCCAGCAGCCAAGAAAGAAGGGGGCGATCTGAAACAGATACGCAGTATTTT. It codes for CASSQERRGRSETDTQYF.

J is TRBJ1-2 and V is TRBV21-1. TRBV21-1 is a recognized pseudogene. The CDR3 extends over 16 amino acids. The CDR3 nucleotides are TGTGCCAGCAGCAACTACCCGGGGGTTTGTGCCTATGGCTACACCTTC. As protein: CASSNYPGVCAYGYTF.

To note about this clone: This sample includes further DNA sequences coding for the same CDR3. The rearrangement uses TRBV9 and TRBJ1-2; possible D gene TRBD1, 5 bases. The CDR3 totals 14 residues. The ends were cut back, 2 bases at V and 2 bases at J, with 10 bases in the middle. Germline loops: CDR1 SGDLS, CDR2 YYNGEE. The CDR3 is CASSVGGANYGYTF. DNA of the CDR3: TGTGCCAGCAGCGTCGGGGGAGCCAACTATGGCTACACCTTC.

The chain joins TRBV19 to TRBJ1-1; D is ambiguous. The CDR3 is 13 amino acids. Trimming stripped 6 bases from V and 3 bases from J, with 11 bases between. CDR1 is LNHDA and CDR2 is SQIVND in the germline V gene (reference sequence). Written as DNA, the CDR3 is TGTGCCAGTAGCCCTCGGAGGGACACTGAAGCTTTCTTT. This encodes CASSPRRDTEAFF.

The chain employs TRBV12-3 or TRBV12-4 and TRBJ2-7; the D is unclear. V dropped 1 base and J dropped 3 bases, with 4 bases sitting between them. There are 12 residues in the CDR3. CDR3 residues: CASSLDSYEQYF. CDR3 nucleotide sequence: TGTGCCAGCAGTTTAGACAGCTACGAGCAGTACTTC.

The gene calls are TRBV2 and TRBJ1-1; perhaps TRBD1 as D (5 bases). CDR1 is SNHLY and CDR2 is FYNNEI in the germline V gene. This CDR3 spans 10 amino acids. Trimming removed 8 bases from V and 10 bases from J, with 11 bases in between. CDR3 bases: TGTGCCAGCCTCCAGGGTGCAGCTTTCTTT. Translating gives CASLQGAAFF. The entire variable domain, with the rest obtained from reference TRBV2 and TRBJ1-1, is as follows: EPEVTQTPSHQVTQMGQEVILRCVPISNHLYFYWYRQILGQKVEFLVSFYNNEISEKSEIFDDQFSVERPDGSNFTLKIRSTKLEDSAMYFCASLQGAAFFGQGTRLTVV.

The chain joins TRBV4-1 to TRBJ2-3; 8 nucleotides match TRBD1. The trim removed 2 bases at V and 2 bases at J, leaving 6 bases unmatched. CDR3 length: 16 residues. From germline, CDR1 is MGHRA and CDR2 YSYEKL. The CDR3 spells CASSQLPGQATDTQYF. CDR3 bases: TGCGCCAGCAGCCAACTCCCGGGACAGGCCACAGATACGCAGTATTTT.

The chain carries TRBV18 and TRBJ2-3; 13 nucleotides line up with TRBD2. From germline, CDR1 is KGHSH and CDR2 LQKENI. The V segment lost 1 base and the J segment 3 bases; nucleotides outside the gene matches: 1. This CDR3 spans 16 amino acids. The DNA for the CDR3 is TGTGCCAGCTCACCACGGACTAGCGGGAGTACAGATACGCAGTATTTT. Protein: CASSPRTSGSTDTQYF.

A few counts support this clone. This chain uses TRBV2 with TRBJ1-6; D is undetermined. Per the germline V gene, CDR1 is SNHLY and CDR2 is FYNNEI. The CDR3 extends over 16 amino acids. Trimming left V 6 bases short and J 0 bases short, with 12 bases between. The CDR3 sequence is CASRATTSSYNSPLHF. The DNA for the CDR3 is TGTGCCAGCAGGGCGACGACTAGCTCCTATAATTCACCCCTCCACTTT.

This clone was detected only once. The chain is built from TRBV18 and TRBJ1-1; possible D gene TRBD1, 5 bases. The CDR3 is 14 residues long. V gave up 3 bases and J gave up 4 bases, with 12 bases separating them. Germline V lookup: CDR1 KGHSH, CDR2 LQKENI. The DNA of the CDR3 is TGTGCCAGCTCACCGGGACCCGGGGGCACTGAAGCTTTCTTT. It is translated as CASSPGPGGTEAFF.

V is TRBV19 and J is TRBJ1-1, with D possibly TRBD1 on 6 matching bases. The CDR3 is made up of 12 amino acids. The germline V gene has CDR1 LNHDA and CDR2 SQIVND (reference sequence). Trimming shortened V by 5 bases and J by 5 bases, and 9 bases separated the two germline ends. Here the CDR3 reads CASSLGATEAFF. The CDR3 DNA reads as TGTGCCAGTAGTTTGGGGGCTACTGAAGCTTTCTTT.

The chain is built from TRBV3-1 (or the pseudogene TRBV3-2) and TRBJ1-1, with TRBD1 as a possible D gene (5 bases). Germline V gives CDR1 LGHDT, CDR2 YNNKEL (reference sequence). V gave up 4 bases and J gave up 4 bases, with 16 bases separating them. The CDR3 is 15 residues long. CDR3 in amino acids: CASSLLAGGFTEAFF. In DNA form, the CDR3 reads TGTGCCAGCAGCCTCCTAGCCGGGGGGTTCACTGAAGCTTTCTTT.

The rearrangement joins TRBV9 to TRBJ1-4, with 8 nucleotides matching TRBD1. There are 14 residues in the CDR3. Trimming at V came to 3 bases and at J to 8 bases, leaving 6 bases not matched to a gene. Per germline, CDR1 SGDLS and CDR2 YYNGEE. The DNA for the CDR3 is TGTGCCAGCAGCGACGGGGACAGGCAGGAAAAACTGTTTTTT. Translating gives CASSDGDRQEKLFF.